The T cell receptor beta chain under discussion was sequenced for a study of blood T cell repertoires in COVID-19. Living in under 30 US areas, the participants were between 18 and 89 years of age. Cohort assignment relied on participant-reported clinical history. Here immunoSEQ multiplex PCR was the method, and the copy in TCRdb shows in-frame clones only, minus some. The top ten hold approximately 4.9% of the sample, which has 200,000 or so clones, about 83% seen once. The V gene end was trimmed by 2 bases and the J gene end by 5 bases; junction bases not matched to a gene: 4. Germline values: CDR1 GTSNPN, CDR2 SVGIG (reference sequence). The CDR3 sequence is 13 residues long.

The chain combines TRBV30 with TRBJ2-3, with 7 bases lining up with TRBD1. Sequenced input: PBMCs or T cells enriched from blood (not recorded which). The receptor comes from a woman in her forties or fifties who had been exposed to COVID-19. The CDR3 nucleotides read TGTGCCTGGAGTCAACAGGGGAGAGATACGCAGTATTTT. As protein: CAWSQQGRDTQYF.